The clone carrying this TCR beta chain was recorded only once. Its antigen is still unknown. The CDR3 is 13 amino acids. The germline gives CDR1 MNHEY, CDR2 SVGAGI. The V end lost 5 bases, the J end lost 0 bases, and 8 bases lay between the germline ends. The sample's time point: week 23, last vaccination. A single vaccine dose contained 300 ug of mutant IDH1 20-mer peptide, and topical imiquimod was used with it. These data originate in a study of a mutant IDH1 vaccine in newly diagnosed glioma. Study-level information: Mean patient age was approximately 39 years; approximately 62% were male and approximately 40% female.

TCRdb's table, derived via immunoSEQ multiplex PCR, lists solely in-frame clones and lacks some. The sample shows roughly 60,000 clones, 75% to 85% of them seen only once. This receptor was identified in a man in his forties with glioma. The genes are TRBV6-5 and TRBJ2-7; weak D call: TRBD1 (6 bases). This sample comprised PBMCs, obtained from a glioma patient whose treatment included an IDH1 peptide vaccine. Written as DNA, the CDR3 is TGTGCCAGCAGTAGGGACATCTCCTACGAGCAGTACTTC. It translates to CASSRDISYEQYF.